A single sample gave rise to the 30 T cell receptor beta chains below, sequenced in a study of T cells after yellow fever vaccination. TCRdb re-analysed the 5' RACE reads in MiXCR, keeping a single row per CDR3 protein. The top ten hold 15% of the sample, which has hundreds of thousands of distinct CDR3 sequences, 9% to 15% seen once. The source material was PBMCs, sampled on the day of the yellow fever booster vaccination. All receptors derive from a man aged 30 to 39 who received the YFV17D yellow fever vaccine.

This clonotype was seen a handful of times. The genes are TRBV7-2 and TRBJ2-5, with 11 bases fitting TRBD2. The CDR3 runs 15 residues. With 3 bases clipped from V and 5 bases from J, the junction kept 5 bases outside the gene matches. Germline values: CDR1 SGHTA, CDR2 FQGNSA. In DNA, the CDR3 is TGTGCCAGCAGCTTTGATAGCGGGAGGGTGGAGACCCAGTACTTC. It codes for CASSFDSGRVETQYF.

CDR3 nucleotide sequence: TGTACCAGCACCCTCCACCCCCACGAGCAGTACTTC. The encoded protein is CTSTLHPHEQYF. This chain joins TRBV7-2 and TRBJ2-7, with unresolved D. CDR3 size: 12 residues. Germline V gives CDR1 SGHTA, CDR2 FQGNSA. Deletions cut 7 bases from V and 5 bases from J, with 12 bases between.

The DNA for the CDR3 is TGTGCCAGCAGTTCTAGCGGGTATAGGTCCTACAATGAGCAGTTCTTC. The encoded protein is CASSSSGYRSYNEQFF. This chain uses TRBV12-3 or TRBV12-4 with TRBJ2-1; 8 bases line up with TRBD2. The CDR3 extends over 16 amino acids. The V segment lost 4 bases and the J segment 1 base; nucleotides outside the gene matches: 6.

This clonotype was detected ten times or more. This chain links TRBV7-9 with TRBJ2-1; D perhaps matches TRBD1 (5 bases). CDR1 and CDR2 (germline): SEHNR, FQNEAQ (reference sequence). With 5 bases removed from V and 6 bases from J, the gap between germline ends came to 14 bases. This CDR3 has 14 residues. The CDR3 reads CASSNSVRVNEQFF. The CDR3, as DNA: TGTGCCAGCAGCAACAGCGTCAGGGTCAATGAGCAGTTCTTC.

This clonotype was counted between two and nine times. This chain links TRBV7-2 with TRBJ1-1; D is unresolved. The CDR3 runs to 15 residues. The V gene's germline CDR1 is SGHTA and CDR2 FQGNSA. The V gene lost 5 bases and the J gene lost 1 base, with 14 bases spanning the gap. CDR3 sequence: CASSPLGGRNTEAFF. In DNA form, the CDR3 reads TGTGCCAGCAGCCCCCTCGGAGGGCGGAACACTGAAGCTTTCTTT.

The chain recombines TRBV20-1 with TRBJ2-3; maybe TRBD2 (6 bases). The CDR3 loop spans 13 amino acids. V gave up 7 bases and J gave up 2 bases, with 13 bases separating them. CDR1 and CDR2 (germline): DFQATT, SNEGSKA (reference sequence). The CDR3 loop is CSGSSGLTDTQYF. The DNA for the CDR3 is TGCAGTGGGAGTAGCGGTCTCACAGATACGCAGTATTTT.

V gene TRBV11-2 combines with J gene TRBJ2-1; 7 bases agree with TRBD1. CDR1 is SGHAT, CDR2 FQNNGV, per germline. This CDR3 has 18 amino acids. Trimming cost V 2 bases and J 5 bases; bases outside gene matches: 15. CDR3 coding DNA: TGTGCCAGCAGCTTATTGAGCGTCTCGGGACAGCTTCACAATGAGCAGTTCTTC. Encoded protein: CASSLLSVSGQLHNEQFF.

There are many counts of this clonotype. The chain is built from TRBV28 and TRBJ2-1; 11 bases are shared with TRBD2. Germline CDR1 is MDHEN and CDR2 is SYDVKM. V gave up 5 bases and J gave up 8 bases; unmatched junction bases: 8. This CDR3 comprises 15 residues. CDR3 protein: CASSRTSGSFDEQFF. The CDR3 coding sequence is TGTGCCAGCAGTCGCACTAGCGGGAGTTTCGATGAGCAGTTCTTC.

The rearrangement joins TRBV7-9 to TRBJ1-6, with D unresolved. With 5 bases removed from V and 0 bases from J, the gap between germline ends came to 14 bases. Germline loops: CDR1 SEHNR, CDR2 FQNEAQ (reference sequence). The CDR3 spans 17 residues. The CDR3 DNA follows: TGTGCCAGCAGCCACAACGGAGGCTCCTCCTATAATTCACCCCTCCACTTT. Its translation: CASSHNGGSSYNSPLHF.

There are a few counts of this clonotype. This chain joins TRBV29-1 and TRBJ1-4; 9 nucleotides line up with TRBD1. The CDR3 spans 13 residues. In germline, CDR1 is SQVTM, CDR2 ANQGSEA. With 5 bases clipped from V and 8 bases from J, the junction kept 6 bases outside the gene matches. CDR3 region: CSVWDRAREKLFF. CDR3 sequence (DNA): TGCAGCGTTTGGGACAGGGCAAGGGAAAAACTGTTTTTT. Combining the CDR3 with reference TRBV29-1 and TRBJ1-4 gives the whole variable domain SAVISQKPSRDICQRGTSLTIQCQVDSQVTMMFWYRQQPGQSLTLIATANQGSEATYESGFVIDKFPISRPNLTFSTLTVSNMSPEDSSIYLCSVWDRAREKLFFGSGTQLSVL.

This clonotype was counted between two and nine times. J is TRBJ2-2 and V is TRBV12-3 or TRBV12-4, with D hard to call. CDR3 length: 13 residues. Trimming removed 7 bases from V and 5 bases from J, with 11 bases in between. The CDR3 reads CASTPGWTGELFF. Written as DNA, the CDR3 is TGTGCCAGCACCCCTGGGTGGACCGGGGAGCTGTTTTTT.

The J gene is TRBJ2-5, the V gene TRBV7-2; no reliable D call. This CDR3 has 16 residues. Germline CDR1 reads SGHTA; CDR2 reads FQGNSA. Deletions cut 5 bases from V and 0 bases from J, with 16 bases between. CDR3 loop: CASSVRTVQYQETQYF. DNA for the CDR3: TGTGCCAGCAGCGTGAGGACGGTTCAGTACCAAGAGACCCAGTACTTC.

The table lists this clonotype with many counts. The V gene is TRBV12-3 or TRBV12-4, the J gene TRBJ2-5; maybe TRBD2 (6 bases). This CDR3 spans 16 amino acids. Deletions cut 1 base from V and 1 base from J, with 13 bases between. The CDR3 nucleotides read TGTGCCAGCAGTTTAGTGCCGACTAGGCCCCAAGAGACCCAGTACTTC. It is translated as CASSLVPTRPQETQYF.

This clonotype was seen only a few times. The V and J genes are TRBV7-9 and TRBJ2-7, with TRBD2 identical over 11 bases. V was clipped by 7 bases and J by 4 bases; unmatched bases: 9. The CDR3 contains 15 residues. Germline values: CDR1 SEHNR, CDR2 FQNEAQ (reference sequence). The CDR3 nucleotides are TGTGCCAGCAAATTAGCGGGAGGGGTTGGATACGAGCAGTACTTC. This codes for CASKLAGGVGYEQYF.

This clonotype was recorded a few times. The rearrangement joins TRBV5-6 to TRBJ1-6, with 9 bases matching TRBD1. CDR3 length: 16 residues. With V trimmed by 4 bases and J by 5 bases, 7 bases remained unmatched. In germline, CDR1 is SGHDT, CDR2 YYEEEE. CDR3 amino acids: CASSDRGWYDNSPLHF. The CDR3 DNA reads as TGTGCCAGCAGCGACAGGGGGTGGTACGATAATTCACCCCTCCACTTT.

The CDR3: CASSQVGLAGSTDTQYF. The CDR3 nucleotides are TGTGCCAGCAGCCAGGTGGGACTAGCGGGAAGCACAGATACGCAGTATTTT. The chain links TRBV3-1 to TRBJ2-3; 13 positions agree with TRBD2. Germline V gene data show CDR1 as LGHDT and CDR2 as YNNKEL (reference sequence). The CDR3 consists of 17 residues. Trimming took 3 bases from V and 0 from J; bases not matched to a gene: 3.

V usage is TRBV5-1 and J usage is TRBJ1-1; unclear D gene. The V end was cut by 4 bases, the J end by 1 base, with 14 bases between. CDR1 is SGHRS and CDR2 is YFSETQ in the germline V gene. The CDR3 consists of 15 residues. The CDR3 region is CASSPRVGSNTEAFF. As DNA, the CDR3 is TGCGCCAGCAGCCCCCGGGTGGGCTCGAACACTGAAGCTTTCTTT. Combining the CDR3 with reference TRBV5-1 and TRBJ1-1 gives the whole variable domain KAGVTQTPRYLIKTRGQQVTLSCSPISGHRSVSWYQQTPGQGLQFLFEYFSETQRNKGNFPGRFSGRQFSNSRSEMNVSTLELGDSALYLCASSPRVGSNTEAFFGQGTRLTVV.

In regard to this clonotype: Compared with germline, one end of the junction differs, possibly owing to a read error. This rearrangement joins TRBV3-1 to TRBJ2-5; D may be TRBD2 (5 bases). Germline loops: CDR1 LGHDT, CDR2 YNNKEL (reference sequence). CDR3 length: 15 amino acids. The CDR3 sequence is CSSSQERAEQETQYF. The CDR3 DNA is TGTTCCAGCAGCCAAGAGAGGGCTGAACAAGAGACCCAGTACTTC.

This clonotype turned up a few times. The V and J genes are TRBV7-9 and TRBJ2-1; D remains ambiguous. In germline, CDR1 is SEHNR, CDR2 FQNEAQ (reference sequence). CDR3 size: 11 residues. Trimming cost V 8 bases and J 8 bases, with 10 bases left between them. The CDR3 sequence: CASFSLDEQFF. The CDR3 bases are TGTGCCAGCTTTTCCCTAGATGAGCAGTTCTTC. The whole variable domain, filled in from reference TRBV7-9 and TRBJ2-1, reads DTGVSQNPRHKITKRGQNVTFRCDPISEHNRLYWYRQTLGQGPEFLTYFQNEAQLEKSRLLSDRFSAERPKGSFSTLEIQRTEQGDSAMYLCASFSLDEQFFGPGTRLTVL.

This clonotype has more than one count but fewer than ten. The chain employs TRBV20-1 and TRBJ2-7; 7 bases fit TRBD1. Unmatched junction bases numbered 10, after V lost 6 bases and J lost 2 bases. The CDR3 totals 14 residues. Looked up from germline, CDR1 is DFQATT and CDR2 is SNEGSKA (reference sequence). The chain's CDR3 is CSANGQARAYEQYF. The CDR3 nucleotides are TGCAGTGCAAACGGACAGGCACGAGCCTACGAGCAGTACTTC.

The chain links TRBV18 to TRBJ1-1, with D uncertain. Trimming took off 3 bases at V and 1 base at J, with 12 bases between the two ends. The germline gives CDR1 KGHSH, CDR2 LQKENI. CDR3 length: 15 residues. The CDR3 sequence is CASSPYTPGNTEAFF. CDR3 DNA: TGTGCCAGCTCACCTTACACCCCTGGGAACACTGAAGCTTTCTTT.

This clonotype was counted only a few times. This sequence joins TRBV29-1 and TRBJ2-7; the match to TRBD2 covers 7 bases. CDR1 and CDR2 from the germline V gene are SQVTM and ANQGSEA. V shed 6 bases, J shed 2 bases, and the junction held 4 bases outside the gene matches. The CDR3 runs 12 residues. CDR3 residues: CSVGGTTYEQYF. The CDR3 region has the DNA TGCAGCGTGGGGGGGACTACCTACGAGCAGTACTTC.

This rearrangement joins TRBV20-1 to TRBJ2-1; possibly TRBD1 for D (6 bases). The V end lost 3 bases, the J end lost 0 bases, and 12 bases lay between the germline ends. This CDR3 contains 15 residues. Germline-derived CDR1 and CDR2 are DFQATT and SNEGSKA (reference sequence). The CDR3 region has the DNA TGCAGTGCTAGCCCGGGACAATCCTCCTACAATGAGCAGTTCTTC. This encodes CSASPGQSSYNEQFF.

This clonotype was seen many times. This chain uses TRBV18 with TRBJ2-1; 14 nucleotides align to TRBD2. The CDR3 loop spans 16 amino acids. Germline CDR1 and CDR2: KGHSH and LQKENI. V dropped 3 bases and J dropped 6; count of bases not matched to a gene: 4. The CDR3 is CASSPGTSGRINEQFF. In nucleotides, the CDR3 is TGTGCCAGCTCACCGGGGACTAGCGGGAGAATCAATGAGCAGTTCTTC.

The V and J genes are TRBV5-1 and TRBJ2-5, with no clear D. Germline V gene data show CDR1 as SGHRS and CDR2 as YFSETQ. The CDR3 spans 15 residues. Between the trimmed V and J ends, which lost 4 bases and 3 bases, there was a span of 16 bases. CDR3 amino acids: CASSLLDGREETQYF. In DNA, the CDR3 is TGCGCCAGCAGCCTTCTAGATGGTCGAGAAGAGACCCAGTACTTC.

Many counts were recorded for this clonotype. V is TRBV29-1 and J is TRBJ2-1; 10 nucleotides line up with TRBD2. CDR3 length: 13 amino acids. Trimming at V came to 6 bases and at J to 3 bases, leaving 2 bases not matched to a gene. The germline V gene encodes CDR1 SQVTM and CDR2 ANQGSEA. The CDR3 DNA follows: TGCAGCGTCCTAGCGGGAGACTACAATGAGCAGTTCTTC. Translated: CSVLAGDYNEQFF.

The chain has TRBV6-5 and TRBJ1-1; D is uncertain. Trimming removed 4 bases at V and 2 bases at J, with 17 bases between. Germline CDR1 and CDR2: MNHEY and SVGAGI. The length of the CDR3 is 16 residues. This chain's CDR3 is CASSSRYGDPNTEAFF. The CDR3 DNA sequence: TGTGCCAGCAGTTCCCGCTATGGCGATCCCAACACTGAAGCTTTCTTT.

V usage is TRBV30 and J usage is TRBJ2-7; D gene ambiguous. The CDR3 consists of 13 residues. Per germline, CDR1 GTSNPN and CDR2 SVGIG (reference sequence). Trimming took 3 bases from V and 2 from J, leaving 11 bases between them. CDR3 residues: CAWSPTATYEQYF. The DNA of the CDR3 is TGTGCCTGGAGCCCGACGGCCACCTACGAGCAGTACTTC.

This clonotype was observed a handful of times. The rearrangement uses TRBV10-2 and TRBJ2-2, with 11 nucleotides matching TRBD1. With V trimmed by 8 bases and J by 7 bases, 9 bases remained unmatched. The germline CDR1 and CDR2 sequences are WSHSY and SAAADI. There are 15 residues in the CDR3. The CDR3 loop is CASGPWTGGDGELFF. CDR3 coding DNA: TGCGCCAGCGGACCCTGGACAGGGGGCGACGGGGAGCTGTTTTTT.

The V and J genes are TRBV7-2 and TRBJ1-4; D may be TRBD1 (5 bases). The CDR3 extends over 13 amino acids. Looked up from germline, CDR1 is SGHTA and CDR2 is FQGNSA. Trimming shortened V by 5 bases and J by 8 bases, and 12 bases separated the two germline ends. Written as DNA, the CDR3 is TGTGCCAGCAGCCAGGGACCAAAGGAAAAACTGTTTTTT. This codes for CASSQGPKEKLFF.